Sequencing of this T cell receptor (beta chain) was carried out in a study of TIL therapy for anti-PD-1-resistant metastatic lung cancer. Study-level findings and limits: Patients were highly selected, enriched for treatment-naive, never-smoker and oncogene-addicted cases. Compared with baseline intratumoral T cells, expanded TIL cultures were more clonal and less diverse (approximately 6.6% vs 31%).

Worth noting for this clone: Antigen specificity is unknown.

Time point noted: pre-treatment sample, taken before nivolumab and TIL therapy. The tumor samples were excised metastases, mostly pleural nodules or supraclavicular lymph nodes. Germline V gives CDR1 SNHLY, CDR2 FYNNEI. V gave up 4 bases and J gave up 1 base; unmatched junction bases: 5. This CDR3 region has 15 residues. Sequencing used immunoSEQ v3. Sequencing depth was approximately 1.8 million read pairs for survey level, about 5-6.5 million for deep. Sequencing used immunoSEQ multiplex PCR; TCRdb keeps in-frame clones, though not all of them. Of 45,000 to 60,000 clones in the sample, just over 70% were seen once.

The clonotype originates from a person aged 25 to 79 with non-small cell lung cancer. Specimen: tumor tissue, collected at baseline. The chain employs TRBV2 and TRBJ2-3, with 7 bases aligning to TRBD1. The CDR3 here is CASSGQGRGTDTQYF. The CDR3 bases are TGTGCCAGCAGTGGACAGGGTCGGGGCACAGATACGCAGTATTTT.